The rows below give T cell receptor beta chains drawn from one sample of a study of T cells in Graves' hyperthyroidism and ophthalmopathy. TCRdb fed the multiplex PCR reads into MiXCR, producing one record per CDR3 protein. The sample consists of some 550,000 distinct CDR3 sequences, approximately 15% of them appearing once. Sequencing used blood. These receptors all stem from a woman between 40 and 50 years old with Graves' ophthalmopathy. Both conserved end residues are part of each CDR3. The D gene is left open where the match is weak. Where a row states a size, it is once, few, many or the class of an expanded clone; other rows omit it.

d_call,clone_size,j_call,v_call,cdr3_aa,cdr3_nt
-,-,TRBJ1-1,TRBV13,CASSLLSSGTEAFF,TGTGCCAGCAGCTTATTGAGTTCCGGCACTGAAGCTTTCTTT
-,many,TRBJ1-1,TRBV11-3,CASSLEWGTEAFF,TGTGCCAGCAGCCTCGAATGGGGCACTGAAGCTTTCTTT
-,few,TRBJ2-1,TRBV20-1,CSANGETGQFF,TGCAGTGCCAACGGGGAGACAGGGCAGTTCTTC
TRBD2,-,TRBJ2-1,TRBV5-1,CASSPRTSGATYNEQFF,TGCGCCAGCAGCCCGCGGACTAGCGGGGCCACCTACAATGAGCAGTTCTTC
-,many,TRBJ1-3,TRBV3-1,CASSQRGLGISGNTIYF,TGTGCCAGCAGCCAAAGAGGGCTTGGAATCTCTGGAAACACCATATATTTT
-,-,TRBJ2-7,TRBV4-1,CASSQLGTALLTYEQYF,TGCGCCAGCAGCCAGCTCGGGACGGCCCTACTCACCTACGAGCAGTACTTC
TRBD1,many,TRBJ2-1,TRBV28,CASNTDRKPFVNEQFF,TGTGCCAGCAATACGGACAGGAAACCTTTCGTCAATGAGCAGTTCTTC
TRBD2,-,TRBJ2-3,TRBV13,CASSARGLAKESETDTQYF,TGTGCCAGCAGCGCCCGCGGACTAGCGAAGGAGAGTGAAACAGATACGCAGTATTTT
-,-,TRBJ2-7,TRBV2,CASSYWDYEQYF,TGTGCCAGCAGCTACTGGGACTACGAGCAGTACTTC
TRBD1,few,TRBJ1-5,TRBV28,CASSTGDIDQPQHF,TGTGCCAGCAGTACAGGGGATATCGATCAGCCCCAGCATTTT
-,-,TRBJ2-1,TRBV7-2,CASSLESRVQFF,TGTGCCAGCAGCTTAGAGTCTAGGGTGCAGTTCTTC
TRBD1,-,TRBJ1-6,TRBV2,CASSRDRQILHF,TGTGCCAGTTCTAGGGACAGACAAATTCTCCACTTT
-,few,TRBJ2-2,TRBV29-1,CSVGGRNTGELFF,TGCAGCGTTGGGGGACGTAACACCGGGGAGCTGTTTTTT
TRBD1,many,TRBJ2-1,TRBV7-9,CASSAWTGRSPGPGNNEQFF,TGTGCCAGCAGCGCTTGGACAGGGAGGAGTCCGGGCCCCGGAAACAATGAGCAGTTCTTC
-,many,TRBJ2-3,TRBV12-3/TRBV12-4,CASSATGFGTDTQYF,TGTGCCAGCAGCGCTACAGGGTTCGGGACAGATACGCAGTATTTT
-,many,TRBJ2-1,TRBV20-1,CSASPDNEQFF,TGCAGTGCTAGCCCCGACAATGAGCAGTTCTTC
-,few,TRBJ1-2,TRBV3-1,CASSQDVGVNGYTF,TGTGCCAGCAGCCAAGATGTCGGAGTCAATGGCTACACCTTC
TRBD1,-,TRBJ1-3,TRBV6-2/TRBV6-3,CASSYPRQGEPGNTIYF,TGTGCCAGCAGTTACCCGCGACAGGGGGAACCTGGAAACACCATATATTTT
-,-,TRBJ1-1,TRBV6-4,CASSDSFSSTEAFF,TGTGCCAGCAGTGACTCGTTCTCCTCCACTGAAGCTTTCTTT
-,many,TRBJ1-6,TRBV6-1,CASGGVSGLSPLHF,TGTGCCAGCGGCGGAGTCTCGGGGCTATCACCCCTCCACTTT
-,-,TRBJ2-7,TRBV7-8,CASSLEPGGRYEQYF,TGTGCCAGCAGCTTAGAACCGGGGGGCCGCTACGAGCAGTACTTC
-,-,TRBJ2-2,TRBV2,CASSEGGLVTGELFF,TGTGCCAGCAGTGAAGGGGGGCTAGTCACCGGGGAGCTGTTTTTT
-,-,TRBJ1-1,TRBV5-1,CASSSPGPGEAFF,TGCGCCAGCAGCTCTCCCGGGCCCGGCGAAGCTTTCTTT
TRBD2,-,TRBJ2-1,TRBV24-1,CATSFGGEVNNEQFF,TGTGCCACCAGTTTTGGGGGGGAAGTCAACAATGAGCAGTTCTTC
TRBD1,many,TRBJ2-7,TRBV28,CASSSPGQFYEQYF,TGTGCCAGCAGTTCCCCGGGACAGTTCTACGAGCAGTACTTC
-,many,TRBJ2-7,TRBV2,CASSDALGPDPYEQYF,TGTGCCAGCAGTGATGCCCTTGGACCCGACCCCTACGAGCAGTACTTC
-,few,TRBJ1-5,TRBV2,CASSERGVVRQPQHF,TGTGCCAGCAGTGAGAGAGGGGTAGTCAGGCAGCCCCAGCATTTT
TRBD1,-,TRBJ2-1,TRBV3-1,CASSPRTGQSSYNEQFF,TGTGCCAGCAGCCCCCGGACAGGCCAGAGCTCCTACAATGAGCAGTTCTTC
-,-,TRBJ2-6,TRBV15,CATSRAPRGSGANVLTF,TGTGCCACCAGCAGAGCCCCGCGTGGGTCTGGGGCCAACGTCCTGACTTTC
TRBD2,many,TRBJ2-5,TRBV12-3/TRBV12-4,CASSGQLAGGETQYF,TGTGCCAGCAGTGGCCAACTAGCGGGAGGAGAGACCCAGTACTTC
-,many,TRBJ1-3,TRBV3-1,CASSPFVSGNTIYF,TGTGCCAGCAGCCCGTTCGTCTCTGGAAACACCATATATTTT
-,many,TRBJ2-5,TRBV20-1,CSASPAGAWETQYF,TGCAGTGCTAGCCCGGCGGGGGCTTGGGAGACCCAGTACTTC
-,many,TRBJ1-2,TRBV7-2,CASSLDNNYGYTF,TGTGCCAGCAGCCTAGACAATAACTATGGCTACACCTTC
-,many,TRBJ2-5,TRBV2,CASSDGRGFGETQYF,TGTGCCAGCAGTGACGGGCGGGGCTTTGGAGAGACCCAGTACTTC
-,many,TRBJ2-7,TRBV20-1,CSAMDNYEQYF,TGCAGTGCAATGGACAACTACGAGCAGTACTTC
-,-,TRBJ2-7,TRBV4-1,CASSQGGAEQYF,TGCGCCAGCAGCCAAGGGGGAGCGGAGCAGTACTTC
-,few,TRBJ2-7,TRBV27,CASSLATGRWEQYF,TGTGCCAGCAGTTTGGCCACCGGGCGATGGGAGCAGTACTTC
-,-,TRBJ2-7,TRBV9,CASSPLAQSPYEQYF,TGTGCCAGCAGCCCCCTAGCTCAGAGCCCCTACGAGCAGTACTTC
TRBD2,many,TRBJ2-7,TRBV6-1,CASSAGTSGTPSYEQYF,TGTGCCAGCAGTGCCGGGACTAGCGGGACCCCCTCCTACGAGCAGTACTTC
-,-,TRBJ1-3,TRBV28,CASMGGDSGNTIYF,TGTGCCAGCATGGGGGGGGACTCTGGAAACACCATATATTTT
TRBD1,many,TRBJ1-1,TRBV2,CASDREWNTEAFF,TGTGCCAGCGACAGGGAGTGGAACACTGAAGCTTTCTTT
-,-,TRBJ2-4,TRBV2,CASTLNPGYMENIQYF,TGTGCCAGCACCCTTAACCCGGGTTACATGGAAAACATTCAGTACTTC
-,many,TRBJ1-2,TRBV28,CASSLGGIGFGYTF,TGTGCCAGCAGTTTAGGGGGAATTGGCTTTGGCTACACCTTC
-,-,TRBJ1-4,TRBV7-9,CASSFISQYEKLFF,TGTGCCAGCAGCTTTATTTCCCAGTATGAGAAACTGTTTTTT
TRBD1,-,TRBJ2-2,TRBV19,CASSVDRGTGELFF,TGTGCCAGTAGTGTGGACAGGGGAACCGGGGAGCTGTTTTTT